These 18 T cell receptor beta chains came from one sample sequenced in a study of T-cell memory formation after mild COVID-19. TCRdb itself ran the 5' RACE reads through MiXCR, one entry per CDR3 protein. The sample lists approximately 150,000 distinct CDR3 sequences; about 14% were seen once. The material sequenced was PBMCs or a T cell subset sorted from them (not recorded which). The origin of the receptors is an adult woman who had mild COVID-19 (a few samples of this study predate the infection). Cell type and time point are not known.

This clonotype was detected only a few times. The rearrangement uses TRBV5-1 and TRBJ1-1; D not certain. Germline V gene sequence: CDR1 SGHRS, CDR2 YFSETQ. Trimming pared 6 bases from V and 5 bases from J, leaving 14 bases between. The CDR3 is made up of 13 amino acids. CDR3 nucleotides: TGCGCCAGCACCCCCGTGCCGGGGACTGAAGCTTTCTTT. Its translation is CASTPVPGTEAFF.

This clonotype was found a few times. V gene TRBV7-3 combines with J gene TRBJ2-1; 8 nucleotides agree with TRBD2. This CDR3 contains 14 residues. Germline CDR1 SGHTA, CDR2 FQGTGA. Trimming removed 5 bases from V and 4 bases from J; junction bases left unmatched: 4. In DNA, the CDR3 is TGTGCCAGCAGCCCGGGGGGGAAATACAATGAGCAGTTCTTC. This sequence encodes CASSPGGKYNEQFF.

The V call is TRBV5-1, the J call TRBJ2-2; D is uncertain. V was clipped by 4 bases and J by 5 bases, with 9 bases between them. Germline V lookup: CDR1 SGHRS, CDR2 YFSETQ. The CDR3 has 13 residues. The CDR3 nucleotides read TGCGCCAGCAGCCCAACGAGGACCGGGGAGCTGTTTTTT. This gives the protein CASSPTRTGELFF.

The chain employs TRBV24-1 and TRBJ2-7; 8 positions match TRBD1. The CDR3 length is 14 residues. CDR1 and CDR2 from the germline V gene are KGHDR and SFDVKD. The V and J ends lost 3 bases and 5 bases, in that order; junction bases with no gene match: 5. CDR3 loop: CATSDIGQGNEQYF. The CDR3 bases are TGTGCCACCAGTGATATTGGACAGGGAAACGAGCAGTACTTC.

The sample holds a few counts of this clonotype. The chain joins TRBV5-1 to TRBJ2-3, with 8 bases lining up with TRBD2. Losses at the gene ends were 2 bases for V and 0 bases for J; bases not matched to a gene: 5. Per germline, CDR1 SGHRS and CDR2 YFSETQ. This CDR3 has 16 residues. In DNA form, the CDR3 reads TGCGCCAGCAGCTTCTTTGGCGGGGGGAGCACAGATACGCAGTATTTT. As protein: CASSFFGGGSTDTQYF.

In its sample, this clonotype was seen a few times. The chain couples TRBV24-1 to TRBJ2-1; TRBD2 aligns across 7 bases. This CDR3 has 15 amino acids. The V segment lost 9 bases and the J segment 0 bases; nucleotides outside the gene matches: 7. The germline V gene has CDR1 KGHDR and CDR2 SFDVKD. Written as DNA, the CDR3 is TGTGCCACCGGGGGGGGTCGGACCTCCTACAATGAGCAGTTCTTC. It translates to CATGGGRTSYNEQFF.

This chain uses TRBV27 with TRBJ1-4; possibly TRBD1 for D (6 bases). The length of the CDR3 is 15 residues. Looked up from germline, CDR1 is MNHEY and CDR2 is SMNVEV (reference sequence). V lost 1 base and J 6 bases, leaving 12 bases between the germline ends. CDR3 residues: CASSLFGGGDEKLFF. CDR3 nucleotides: TGTGCCAGCAGTTTATTTGGGGGCGGTGATGAAAAACTGTTTTTT.

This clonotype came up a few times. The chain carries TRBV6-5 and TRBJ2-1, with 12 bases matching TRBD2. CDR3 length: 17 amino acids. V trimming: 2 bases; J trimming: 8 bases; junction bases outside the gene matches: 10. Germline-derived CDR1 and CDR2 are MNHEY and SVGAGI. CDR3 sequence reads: CASSYLRTSGVAYEQFF. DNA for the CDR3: TGTGCCAGCAGTTACCTACGGACTAGCGGGGTGGCATATGAGCAGTTCTTC.

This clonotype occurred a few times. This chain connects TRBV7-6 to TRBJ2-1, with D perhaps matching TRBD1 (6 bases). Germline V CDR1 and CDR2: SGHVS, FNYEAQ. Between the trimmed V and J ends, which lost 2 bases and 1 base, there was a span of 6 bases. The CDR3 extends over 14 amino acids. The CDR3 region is CASSLQGSYNEQFF. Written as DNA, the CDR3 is TGTGCCAGCAGCTTACAGGGGTCCTACAATGAGCAGTTCTTC.

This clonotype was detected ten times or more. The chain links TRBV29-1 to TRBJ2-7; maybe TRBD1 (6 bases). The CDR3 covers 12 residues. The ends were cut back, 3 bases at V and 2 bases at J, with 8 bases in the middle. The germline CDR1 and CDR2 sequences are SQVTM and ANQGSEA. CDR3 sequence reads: CSVEDSAYEQYF. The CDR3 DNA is TGCAGCGTTGAGGACAGCGCCTACGAGCAGTACTTC.

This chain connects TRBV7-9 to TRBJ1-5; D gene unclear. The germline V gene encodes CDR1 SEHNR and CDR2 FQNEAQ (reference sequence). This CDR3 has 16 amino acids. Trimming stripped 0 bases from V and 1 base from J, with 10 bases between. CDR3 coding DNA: TGTGCCAGCAGCTTAGCGCGGGGTTTGAGCAATCAGCCCCAGCATTTT. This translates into CASSLARGLSNQPQHF.

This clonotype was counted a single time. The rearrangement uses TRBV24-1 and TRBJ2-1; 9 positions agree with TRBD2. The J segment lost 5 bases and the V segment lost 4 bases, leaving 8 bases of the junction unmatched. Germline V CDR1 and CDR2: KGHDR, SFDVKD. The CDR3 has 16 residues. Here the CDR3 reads CATSDSGLAGDNEQFF. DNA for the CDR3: TGTGCCACCAGTGACTCGGGACTAGCTGGAGACAATGAGCAGTTCTTC.

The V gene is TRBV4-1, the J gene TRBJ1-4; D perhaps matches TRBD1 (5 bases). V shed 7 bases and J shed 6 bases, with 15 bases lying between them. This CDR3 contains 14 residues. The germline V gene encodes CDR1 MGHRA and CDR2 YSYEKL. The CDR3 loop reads CASTWGRADEKLFF. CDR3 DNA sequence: TGCGCCAGCACCTGGGGACGAGCTGATGAAAAACTGTTTTTT.

CDR3 DNA: TGTGCCACCAGTGACCGGACAGGGGGTGGCTACACCTTC. Translated, it gives CATSDRTGGGYTF. The chain joins TRBV24-1 to TRBJ1-2; TRBD1 matches 10 bases. CDR3 length equals 13 residues. CDR1 is KGHDR and CDR2 is SFDVKD in the germline V gene. V was pared by 4 bases and J by 7 bases, with 2 bases of the junction left unmatched.

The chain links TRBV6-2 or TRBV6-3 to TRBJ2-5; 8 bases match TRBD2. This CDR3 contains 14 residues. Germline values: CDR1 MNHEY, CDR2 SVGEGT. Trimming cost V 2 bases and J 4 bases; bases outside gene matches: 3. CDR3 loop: CASSYPGGPETQYF. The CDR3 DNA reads TGTGCCAGCAGTTACCCGGGAGGGCCAGAGACCCAGTACTTC.

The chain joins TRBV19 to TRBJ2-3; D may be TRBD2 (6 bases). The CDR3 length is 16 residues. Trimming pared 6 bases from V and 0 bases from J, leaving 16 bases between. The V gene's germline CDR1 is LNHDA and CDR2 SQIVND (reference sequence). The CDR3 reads CASSSRGTLSTDTQYF. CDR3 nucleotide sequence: TGTGCCAGTAGCTCCCGGGGGACCCTTAGCACAGATACGCAGTATTTT.

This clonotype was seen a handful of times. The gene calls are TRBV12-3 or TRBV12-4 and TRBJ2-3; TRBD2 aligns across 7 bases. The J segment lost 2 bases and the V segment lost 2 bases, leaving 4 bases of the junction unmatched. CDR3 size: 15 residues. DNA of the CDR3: TGTGCCAGCAGTTTATCTAGCGGTCCCACAGATACGCAGTATTTT. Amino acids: CASSLSSGPTDTQYF.

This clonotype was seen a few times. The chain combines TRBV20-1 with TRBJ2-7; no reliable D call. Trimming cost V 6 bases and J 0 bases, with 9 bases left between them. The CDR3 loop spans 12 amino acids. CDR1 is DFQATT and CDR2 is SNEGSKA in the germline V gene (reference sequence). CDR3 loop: CSATDDSYEQYF. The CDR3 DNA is TGCAGTGCCACCGACGACTCCTACGAGCAGTACTTC.